The 7 T cell receptor beta chains reported below all come from one sample, sequenced in a study of T-cell memory formation after mild COVID-19. A single record per CDR3 protein comes from TCRdb applying MiXCR to the 5' RACE reads. In the table there are 120,000 to 150,000 distinct CDR3 sequences, around 5.8% of which are singletons. Sequenced: PBMCs or a T cell subset sorted from them (not recorded which). The receptors derive from an adult woman who had mild COVID-19 (a few samples of this study predate the infection). Cell type and time point are not known.

In its sample, this clonotype was seen many times. The chain recombines TRBV11-2 with TRBJ1-2; 7 bases agree with TRBD1. The V segment lost 5 bases and the J segment 2 bases; nucleotides outside the gene matches: 5. Germline V gives CDR1 SGHAT, CDR2 FQNNGV. This CDR3 spans 14 amino acids. Written as DNA, the CDR3 is TGTGCCAGCAGCAGCGAAGGGGGCAACTATGGCTACACCTTC. It specifies CASSSEGGNYGYTF.

This clonotype was observed a few times. The genes are TRBV19 and TRBJ1-5, with D hard to call. Trimming took 3 bases from V and 3 from J, leaving 3 bases between them. Germline V gene data show CDR1 as LNHDA and CDR2 as SQIVND (reference sequence). The CDR3 is 12 residues long. The CDR3 DNA is TGTGCCAGTAGTATCCCCAATCAGCCCCAGCATTTT. Amino acids: CASSIPNQPQHF.

The gene calls are TRBV12-3 or TRBV12-4 and TRBJ1-1; perhaps TRBD1 as D (5 bases). V dropped 6 bases and J dropped 1 base, with 12 bases sitting between them. CDR3 size: 14 residues. The CDR3 protein is CASRSDSSNTEAFF. The CDR3 region has the DNA TGTGCCAGCAGAAGTGACAGCTCGAACACTGAAGCTTTCTTT.

This clonotype was detected a few times. V usage is TRBV13 and J usage is TRBJ1-4; D is perhaps TRBD1 (5 bases). CDR3 length equals 16 residues. Germline V CDR1 and CDR2: PRHDT, FYEKMQ (reference sequence). V was pared by 5 bases and J by 0 bases, with 13 bases between. CDR3 DNA: TGTGCCAGCAGCCCCCGGCGGGGGACAACTAATGAAAAACTGTTTTTT. It translates to CASSPRRGTTNEKLFF.

The sample holds many counts of this clonotype. The chain couples TRBV5-1 to TRBJ2-3; weak D call: TRBD1 (6 bases). The CDR3 consists of 15 residues. V dropped 4 bases and J dropped 2 bases, with 14 bases sitting between them. The germline CDR1 and CDR2 sequences are SGHRS and YFSETQ. The CDR3 region has the DNA TGCGCCAGCAGCCAGCCCCAGGGGCCCACAGATACGCAGTATTTT. Residues: CASSQPQGPTDTQYF.

The rearrangement joins TRBV12-3 or TRBV12-4 to TRBJ1-4; the match to TRBD1 covers 7 bases. The CDR3 is 14 residues long. Unmatched junction bases numbered 6, after V lost 5 bases and J lost 6 bases. The CDR3 is CASSKGARDEKLFF. DNA for the CDR3: TGTGCCAGCAGTAAGGGGGCGCGGGATGAAAAACTGTTTTTT.

There are a few counts of this clonotype. The V gene is TRBV18, the J gene TRBJ2-7; D not resolved. V gave up 6 bases and J gave up 2 bases, with 14 bases separating them. The CDR3 covers 14 residues. The germline gives CDR1 KGHSH, CDR2 LQKENI. The CDR3 spells CASSETRGPYEQYF. The CDR3 nucleotides are TGTGCCAGCTCTGAGACACGTGGACCCTACGAGCAGTACTTC.